This T cell receptor beta chain was sequenced during a study of T-cell memory formation after mild COVID-19. The study, taken as a whole, reports: The second-wave clones peaking on day 37 were not confirmed as SARS-CoV-2-specific. Whereas later expanders leaned CD4+, clones contracting day 15 to 85 showed a balanced CD4/CD8 makeup.

TCRdb reprocessed the 5' RACE reads via MiXCR and lists one record per CDR3 protein. In the table there are 130,000 to 150,000 distinct CDR3 sequences, less than 20% of which are singletons. The V gene's germline CDR1 is SGHDN and CDR2 FVKESK. The CDR3 is made up of 16 amino acids. Trimming left V 1 base short and J 4 bases short, with 13 bases between. Notes on this clonotype: Antigen specificity is unknown.

The clonotype was recovered from an adult woman who had mild COVID-19 (a few samples of this study predate the infection). Cell type and time point are not known. The V gene is TRBV14, the J gene TRBJ2-2, with D possibly TRBD1 on 5 matching bases. Sequenced: PBMCs or a T cell subset sorted from them (not recorded which). The CDR3 loop is CASSQGYQGGTGELFF. The CDR3 DNA is TGTGCCAGCAGCCAAGGATACCAGGGCGGCACCGGGGAGCTGTTTTTT.